The 22 T cell receptor beta chains below come from one sample, sequenced in a study of T cells after yellow fever vaccination. TCRdb called the 5' RACE reads again in MiXCR, with one record for every CDR3 protein. The sample has 500,000 to 650,000 distinct CDR3 sequences; approximately 13% are singletons. The starting material was PBMCs, obtained on the day of the yellow fever booster vaccination. The receptor source for this set is a man aged 25-45 years who received the YFV17D yellow fever vaccine.

The gene calls are TRBV6-5 and TRBJ2-7, with D perhaps TRBD1 or TRBD2 (5 bases each). The V gene's germline CDR1 is MNHEY and CDR2 SVGAGI. The V end lost 2 bases, the J end lost 6 bases, and 11 bases lay between the germline ends. The CDR3 covers 13 residues. CDR3 in DNA: TGTGCCAGCAGTTACGGGGGTTCGGGCGAGCAGTACTTC. Its protein is CASSYGGSGEQYF.

This clonotype was seen a few times. This CDR3 fails to terminate in the conserved phenylalanine or tryptophan, so it likely reflects a read error. The V and J genes are TRBV24-1 and TRBJ2-3; 9 bases map to TRBD2. J was trimmed by 1 base and V by 4 bases; bases with no gene match: 5. This CDR3 comprises 16 residues. Germline CDR1 reads KGHDR; CDR2 reads SFDVKD. Here the CDR3 DNA reads TGTGCCACCAGTGACCCGGGACTAGCAGGCACAGATACGCAGTATTCT. This gives the protein CATSDPGLAGTDTQYS.

This clonotype has more than one count but fewer than ten. The chain carries TRBV14 and TRBJ2-1; 7 bases map to TRBD1. Germline-derived CDR1 and CDR2 are SGHDN and FVKESK. V lost 6 bases to trimming and J lost 7 bases; unmatched junction nucleotides: 12. The CDR3 has 15 amino acids. CDR3 nucleotide sequence: TGTGCCAGCAGGCATTCGGGACAGACTGTTAATGAGCAGTTCTTC. Its protein is CASRHSGQTVNEQFF.

This chain links TRBV10-3 with TRBJ1-1, with a possible D match to TRBD1 (6 bases). Trimming shortened V by 3 bases and J by 1 base, and 9 bases separated the two germline ends. CDR3 length: 14 amino acids. Germline V CDR1 and CDR2: ENHRY, SYGVKD. CDR3 DNA sequence: TGTGCCATCAGTGAAGGGGGGAGGAACACTGAAGCTTTCTTT. Protein: CAISEGGRNTEAFF.

The genes are TRBV6-1 and TRBJ2-3, with 10 bases fitting TRBD2. Germline lookup yields CDR1 MNHNS and CDR2 SASEGT. CDR3 length: 16 residues. The V segment lost 6 bases and the J segment 2 bases; nucleotides outside the gene matches: 8. The CDR3 DNA reads TGTGCCAGCAGGGCTAGCGGGAGTTGGTCCACAGATACGCAGTATTTT. This gives the protein CASRASGSWSTDTQYF.

This clonotype was seen a handful of times. This chain links TRBV20-1 with TRBJ2-1; 9 positions match TRBD2. The junction had 4 bases not matched to a gene; V was cut back by 4 bases and J by 6 bases. Per the germline V gene, CDR1 is DFQATT and CDR2 is SNEGSKA (reference sequence). The CDR3 loop spans 13 amino acids. CDR3 amino acids: CSAKQGLANEQFF. CDR3 bases: TGCAGTGCTAAACAGGGACTAGCCAATGAGCAGTTCTTC.

This clonotype has more than one count but fewer than ten. V and J are TRBV7-2 and TRBJ2-7, with a possible D match to TRBD2 (6 bases). Per the germline V gene, CDR1 is SGHTA and CDR2 is FQGNSA. V dropped 7 bases and J dropped 0 bases, with 16 bases sitting between them. This CDR3 has 15 amino acids. The CDR3 nucleotides read TGTGCCAGCACCCCAGGCGGGGCCCTCTCCTACGAGCAGTACTTC. It codes for CASTPGGALSYEQYF.

This chain's CDR3 is CASSPAVGQTYQSSYNEQFF. The DNA of the CDR3 is TGCGCCAGCAGCCCGGCCGTCGGACAAACTTATCAAAGCTCCTACAATGAGCAGTTCTTC. This chain uses TRBV5-1 with TRBJ2-1, with a tentative D call TRBD1 (5 bases). The V end was cut by 4 bases, the J end by 0 bases, with 26 bases between. Germline CDR1 SGHRS, CDR2 YFSETQ. This CDR3 is built from 20 residues.

The chain has TRBV5-1 and TRBJ2-7; TRBD1 aligns across 11 bases. The trim removed 0 bases at V and 7 bases at J, leaving 6 bases unmatched. CDR3 length: 15 residues. Germline CDR1 and CDR2: SGHRS and YFSETQ. The CDR3 region is CASSLGRTGGVEQYF. The CDR3 bases are TGCGCCAGCAGCTTGGGACGGACAGGGGGCGTTGAGCAGTACTTC.

In this sample, this clonotype turned up a few times. The rearrangement uses TRBV12-3 or TRBV12-4 and TRBJ2-7, with 7 positions matching TRBD1. J lost 6 bases, V lost 4 bases, and 6 bases had no gene match. The CDR3 runs to 13 residues. CDR3 DNA: TGTGCCAGCAGTTCCGGGACAGTTCCCGAGCAGTACTTC. Amino acid sequence: CASSSGTVPEQYF.

This clonotype was picked up many times. This chain connects TRBV7-6 to TRBJ2-1, with 16 bases aligning to TRBD2. The V and J ends lost 5 bases and 5 bases, in that order; junction bases with no gene match: 6. CDR3 length: 17 residues. From germline, CDR1 is SGHVS and CDR2 FNYEAQ. CDR3 loop: CASSPGLAGGPDNEQFF. CDR3 sequence (DNA): TGTGCCAGCAGCCCGGGACTAGCGGGAGGGCCTGACAATGAGCAGTTCTTC.

The V call is TRBV7-2, the J call TRBJ2-4; D is perhaps TRBD1 (6 bases). V lost 6 bases and J lost 6, with 18 bases in between. This CDR3 has 15 residues. CDR1 is SGHTA and CDR2 is FQGNSA in the germline V gene. The CDR3 loop is CASRQNQGTVNIQYF. DNA for the CDR3: TGTGCCAGCAGACAGAATCAGGGGACGGTAAACATTCAGTACTTC.

The V and J genes are TRBV21-1 and TRBJ2-7; TRBD2 is the table's D call and was not checked against the DNA. TRBV21-1 is shown as a pseudogene. The length of the CDR3 is 18 residues. The CDR3 coding sequence is TGTGCCAGCAGGGGCCGGGACAGGACTCGACTAGCGGGAAGTGAGCAGTACTTC. Residues: CASRGRDRTRLAGSEQYF.

CDR3 amino acids: CASSLEGDQQVFTDTQYF. Here the CDR3 DNA reads TGTGCCAGCAGCTTAGAAGGGGACCAGCAGGTTTTCACAGATACGCAGTATTTT. This chain joins TRBV11-2 and TRBJ2-3; either TRBD1 or TRBD2 may supply D (5 bases each). The CDR3 is 18 residues long. The germline CDR1 and CDR2 sequences are SGHAT and FQNNGV. V was cut by 0 bases and J by 2 bases, with 18 bases left in between.

This clonotype was found a few times. The chain combines TRBV6-2 or TRBV6-3 with TRBJ1-5; D gene uncertain. Germline CDR1 is MNHEY and CDR2 is SVGEGT. This CDR3 is built from 13 residues. Trimming pared 6 bases from V and 11 bases from J, leaving 17 bases between. CDR3 in DNA: TGTGCCAGCAGAGTTTCCGGGCTGTTGGCCCAGCATTTT. It is translated as CASRVSGLLAQHF.

This chain connects TRBV24-1 to TRBJ2-7; 7 nucleotides align to TRBD2. Germline assignment: CDR1 KGHDR and CDR2 SFDVKD. This CDR3 comprises 14 residues. Trimming cost V 4 bases and J 5 bases; bases outside gene matches: 7. Here the CDR3 reads CATSESGTKDEQYF. In nucleotides, the CDR3 is TGTGCCACCAGTGAGTCCGGGACTAAAGACGAGCAGTACTTC.

V is TRBV6-5 and J is TRBJ2-1; 9 bases fit TRBD2. After removal of 5 bases from V and 5 bases from J, the junction contained 10 bases not matched to a gene. Germline V gives CDR1 MNHEY, CDR2 SVGAGI. The CDR3 length is 16 residues. Here the CDR3 reads CASSLLAGKVHNEQFF. The CDR3 DNA reads TGTGCCAGCAGTCTACTAGCGGGCAAAGTACACAATGAGCAGTTCTTC.

Only a few counts were recorded for this clonotype. J is TRBJ2-4 and V is TRBV30; no clear D. The V gene's germline CDR1 is GTSNPN and CDR2 SVGIG (reference sequence). The CDR3 covers 13 residues. Trimming pared 4 bases from V and 2 bases from J, leaving 9 bases between. The CDR3 loop reads CAWTPGSKNIQYF. In DNA form, the CDR3 reads TGTGCCTGGACTCCGGGTTCCAAAAACATTCAGTACTTC.

V usage is TRBV6-7 and J usage is TRBJ2-7; TRBD1 matches 7 bases. TRBV6-7 has ORF status, its function being uncertain. J was trimmed by 2 bases and V by 8 bases; bases with no gene match: 15. This CDR3 region has 16 residues. CDR3: CASHSRPGQPPYEQYF. The CDR3 nucleotides read TGTGCCAGCCACTCCCGGCCGGGACAGCCGCCCTACGAGCAGTACTTC.

This clonotype showed up just a few times. Mismatch with germline at one junction end may stem from a read error. The V and J genes are TRBV7-2 and TRBJ2-1; TRBD2 matches at 11 bases. Germline V gene sequence: CDR1 SGHTA, CDR2 FQGNSA. The CDR3 covers 15 residues. CDR3 in amino acids: CASSLAGGWNNEQFF. CDR3 in DNA: TGTGCCAGCAGCCTAGCGGGAGGTTGGAACAATGAGCAGTTCTTC. The full variable domain, its missing parts supplied by reference TRBV7-2 and TRBJ2-1, is GAGVSQSPSNKVTEKGKDVELRCDPISGHTALYWYRQSLGQGLEFLIYFQGNSAPDKSGLPSDRFSAERTGGSVSTLTIQRTQQEDSAVYLCASSLAGGWNNEQFFGPGTRLTVL.

J is TRBJ2-5 and V is TRBV7-9; D uncertain. V lost 7 bases and J 3 bases, leaving 9 bases between the germline ends. This CDR3 has 12 residues. Germline CDR1 SEHNR, CDR2 FQNEAQ (reference sequence). This CDR3 reads CASTLPEETQYF. The CDR3 DNA reads TGTGCCAGCACCTTGCCAGAAGAGACCCAGTACTTC. Full variable domain (rest looked up from reference TRBV7-9 and TRBJ2-5): DTGVSQNPRHKITKRGQNVTFRCDPISEHNRLYWYRQTLGQGPEFLTYFQNEAQLEKSRLLSDRFSAERPKGSFSTLEIQRTEQGDSAMYLCASTLPEETQYFGPGTRLLVL.

The chain employs TRBV20-1 and TRBJ2-1; no clear D. The V gene lost 6 bases and the J gene lost 5 bases, with 14 bases spanning the gap. The V gene's germline CDR1 is DFQATT and CDR2 SNEGSKA (reference sequence). The CDR3 consists of 13 residues. The CDR3 nucleotides read TGCAGTGCCCGGGTACCCTTTAACAATGAGCAGTTCTTC. Its protein product is CSARVPFNNEQFF.